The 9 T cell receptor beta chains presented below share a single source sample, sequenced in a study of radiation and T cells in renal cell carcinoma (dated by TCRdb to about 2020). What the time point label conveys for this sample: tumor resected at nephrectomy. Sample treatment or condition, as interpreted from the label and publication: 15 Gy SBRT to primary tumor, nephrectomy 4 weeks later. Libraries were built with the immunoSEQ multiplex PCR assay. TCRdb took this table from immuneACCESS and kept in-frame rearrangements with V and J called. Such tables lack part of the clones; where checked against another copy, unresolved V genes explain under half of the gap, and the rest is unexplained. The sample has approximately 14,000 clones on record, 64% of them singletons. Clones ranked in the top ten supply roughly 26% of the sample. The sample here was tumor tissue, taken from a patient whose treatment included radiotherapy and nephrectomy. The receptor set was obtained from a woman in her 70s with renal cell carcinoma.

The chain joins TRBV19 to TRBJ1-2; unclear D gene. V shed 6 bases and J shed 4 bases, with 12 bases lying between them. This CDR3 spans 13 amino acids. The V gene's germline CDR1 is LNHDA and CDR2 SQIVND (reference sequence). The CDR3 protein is CASRSGVTYGYTF. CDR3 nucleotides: TGTGCCAGTAGGTCGGGTGTGACCTATGGCTACACCTTC.

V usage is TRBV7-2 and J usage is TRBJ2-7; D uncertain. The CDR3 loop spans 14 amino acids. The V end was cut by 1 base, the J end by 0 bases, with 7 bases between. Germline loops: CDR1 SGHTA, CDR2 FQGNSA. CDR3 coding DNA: TGTGCCAGCAGCTTAGGGCATAGCTCCTACGAGCAGTACTTC. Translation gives CASSLGHSSYEQYF.

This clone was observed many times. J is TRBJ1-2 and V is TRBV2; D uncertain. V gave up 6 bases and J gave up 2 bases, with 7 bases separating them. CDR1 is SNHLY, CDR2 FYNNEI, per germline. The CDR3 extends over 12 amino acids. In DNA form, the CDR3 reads TGTGCCAGCAGCCAAGCCAACTATGGCTACACCTTC. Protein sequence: CASSQANYGYTF.

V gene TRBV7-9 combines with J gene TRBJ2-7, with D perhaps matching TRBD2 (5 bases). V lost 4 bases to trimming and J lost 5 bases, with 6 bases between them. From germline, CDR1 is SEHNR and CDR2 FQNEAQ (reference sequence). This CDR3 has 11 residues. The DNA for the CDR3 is TGTGCCAGCAGCTACGGGGACGAGCAGTACTTC. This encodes CASSYGDEQYF.

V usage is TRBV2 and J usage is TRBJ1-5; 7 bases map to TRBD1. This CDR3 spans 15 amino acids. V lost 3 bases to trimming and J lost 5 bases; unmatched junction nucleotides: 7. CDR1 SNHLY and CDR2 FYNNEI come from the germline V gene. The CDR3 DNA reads TGTGCCAGCAGTGAGAAGGCCAGGGGGTATCAGCCCCAGCATTTT. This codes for CASSEKARGYQPQHF. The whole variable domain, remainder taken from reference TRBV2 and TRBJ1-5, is EPEVTQTPSHQVTQMGQEVILRCVPISNHLYFYWYRQILGQKVEFLVSFYNNEISEKSEIFDDQFSVERPDGSNFTLKIRSTKLEDSAMYFCASSEKARGYQPQHFGDGTRLSIL.

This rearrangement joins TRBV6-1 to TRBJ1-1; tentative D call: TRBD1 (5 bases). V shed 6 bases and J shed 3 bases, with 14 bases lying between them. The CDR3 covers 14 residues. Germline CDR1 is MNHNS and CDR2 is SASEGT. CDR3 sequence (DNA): TGTGCCAGCAGAATTCAAGGGGCATACACTGAAGCTTTCTTT. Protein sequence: CASRIQGAYTEAFF.

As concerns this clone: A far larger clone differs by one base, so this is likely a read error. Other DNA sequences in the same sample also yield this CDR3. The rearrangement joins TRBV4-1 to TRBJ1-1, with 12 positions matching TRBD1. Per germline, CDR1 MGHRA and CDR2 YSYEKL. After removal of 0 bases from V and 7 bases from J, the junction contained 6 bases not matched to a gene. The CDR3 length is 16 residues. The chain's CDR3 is CASSQEGQGARSEAFF. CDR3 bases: TGCGCCAGCAGCCAAGAGGGACAGGGGGCGAGAAGTGAAGCTTTCTTT.

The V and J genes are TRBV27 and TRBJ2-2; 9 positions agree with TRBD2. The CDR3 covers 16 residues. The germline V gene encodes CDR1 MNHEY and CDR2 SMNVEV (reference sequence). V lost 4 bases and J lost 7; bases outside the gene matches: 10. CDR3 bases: TGTGCCAGCAGTTATAGCGGGAGTGGTTATGGCGGGGAGCTGTTTTTT. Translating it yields CASSYSGSGYGGELFF.

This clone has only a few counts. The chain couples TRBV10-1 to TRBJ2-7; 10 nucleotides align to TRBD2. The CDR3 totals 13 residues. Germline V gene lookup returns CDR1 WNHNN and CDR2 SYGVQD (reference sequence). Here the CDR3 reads CASSPSGGSTTDV. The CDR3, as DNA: TGCGCCAGCAGTCCTAGCGGGGGATCAACTACGGACGTG.